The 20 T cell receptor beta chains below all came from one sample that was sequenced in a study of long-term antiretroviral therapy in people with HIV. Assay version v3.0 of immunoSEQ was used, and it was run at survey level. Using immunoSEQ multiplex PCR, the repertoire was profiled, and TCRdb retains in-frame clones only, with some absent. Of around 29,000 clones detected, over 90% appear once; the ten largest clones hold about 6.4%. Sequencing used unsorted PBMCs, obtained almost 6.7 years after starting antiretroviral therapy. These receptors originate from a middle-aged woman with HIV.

Here the CDR3 reads CASSTSQGAVTQYF. CDR3 DNA: TGTGCCAGTAGTACCTCACAGGGGGCAGTGACCCAGTACTTC. V and J are TRBV19 and TRBJ2-5; TRBD1 agrees at 9 bases. The length of the CDR3 is 14 residues. Germline CDR1 and CDR2: LNHDA and SQIVND (reference sequence). J gave up 7 bases and V 4 bases, and 7 bases lay outside the gene matches.

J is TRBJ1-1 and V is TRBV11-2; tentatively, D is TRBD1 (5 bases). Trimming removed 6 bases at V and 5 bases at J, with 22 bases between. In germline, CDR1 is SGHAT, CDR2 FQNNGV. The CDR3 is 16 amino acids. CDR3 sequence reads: CASRVRSQMEGTEAFF. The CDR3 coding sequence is TGTGCCAGCAGAGTTCGGTCGCAAATGGAGGGGACTGAAGCTTTCTTT.

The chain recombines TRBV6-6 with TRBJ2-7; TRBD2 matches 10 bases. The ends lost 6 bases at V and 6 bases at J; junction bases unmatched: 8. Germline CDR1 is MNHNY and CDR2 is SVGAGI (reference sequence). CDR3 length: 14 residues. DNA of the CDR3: TGTGCCAGCAGGCAAGCGGGGGGGCCGAGCGAGCAGTACTTC. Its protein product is CASRQAGGPSEQYF.

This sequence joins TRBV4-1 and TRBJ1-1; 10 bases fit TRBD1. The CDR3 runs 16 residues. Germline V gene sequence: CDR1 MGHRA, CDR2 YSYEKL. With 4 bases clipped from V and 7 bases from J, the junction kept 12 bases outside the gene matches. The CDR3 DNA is TGCGCCAGCAGCCCCTGGACAGGGGGTAAAAATCTTGAAGCTTTCTTT. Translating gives CASSPWTGGKNLEAFF.

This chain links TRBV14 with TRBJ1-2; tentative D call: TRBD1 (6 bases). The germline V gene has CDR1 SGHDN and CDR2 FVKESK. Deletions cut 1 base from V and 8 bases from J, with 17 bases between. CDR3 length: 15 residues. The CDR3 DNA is TGTGCCAGCAGCCAAGGGGACAAATGGGGGGAAGGCTACACCTTC. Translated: CASSQGDKWGEGYTF.

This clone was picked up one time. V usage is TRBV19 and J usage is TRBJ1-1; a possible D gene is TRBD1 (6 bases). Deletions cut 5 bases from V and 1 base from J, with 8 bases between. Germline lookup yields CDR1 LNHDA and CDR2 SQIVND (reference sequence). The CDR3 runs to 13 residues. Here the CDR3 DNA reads TGTGCCAGTAGTCTACAGGGGAACACTGAAGCTTTCTTT. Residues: CASSLQGNTEAFF. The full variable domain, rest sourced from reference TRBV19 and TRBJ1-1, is DGGITQSPKYLFRKEGQNVTLSCEQNLNHDAMYWYRQDPGQGLRLIYYSQIVNDFQKGDIAEGYSVSREKKESFPLTVTSAQKNPTAFYLCASSLQGNTEAFFGQGTRLTVV.

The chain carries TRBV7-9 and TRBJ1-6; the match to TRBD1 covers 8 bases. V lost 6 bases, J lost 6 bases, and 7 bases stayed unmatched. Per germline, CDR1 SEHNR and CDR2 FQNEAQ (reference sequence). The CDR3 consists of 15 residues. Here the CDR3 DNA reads TGTGCCAGCAGTTCCGGACAGGGCCGTAATTCACCCCTCCACTTT. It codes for CASSSGQGRNSPLHF.

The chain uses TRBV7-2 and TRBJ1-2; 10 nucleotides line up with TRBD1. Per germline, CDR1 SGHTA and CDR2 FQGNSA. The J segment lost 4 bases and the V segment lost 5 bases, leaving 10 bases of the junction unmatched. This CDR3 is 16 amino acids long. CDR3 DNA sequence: TGTGCCAGCAGCCAACGACAGGGGGCGGAGGGCTATGGCTACACCTTC. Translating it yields CASSQRQGAEGYGYTF.

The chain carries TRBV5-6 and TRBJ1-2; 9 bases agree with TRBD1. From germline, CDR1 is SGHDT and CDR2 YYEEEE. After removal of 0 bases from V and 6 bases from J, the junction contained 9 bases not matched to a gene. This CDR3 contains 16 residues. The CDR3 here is CASSLGQGVLTNGYTF. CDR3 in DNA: TGTGCCAGCAGCTTGGGACAGGGGGTATTGACTAATGGCTACACCTTC.

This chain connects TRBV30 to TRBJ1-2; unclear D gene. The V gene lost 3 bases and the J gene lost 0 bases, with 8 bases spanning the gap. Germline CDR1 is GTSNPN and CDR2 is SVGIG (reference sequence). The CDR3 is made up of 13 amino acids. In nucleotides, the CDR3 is TGTGCCTGGAGGGGGTTAGCTAACTATGGCTACACCTTC. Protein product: CAWRGLANYGYTF.

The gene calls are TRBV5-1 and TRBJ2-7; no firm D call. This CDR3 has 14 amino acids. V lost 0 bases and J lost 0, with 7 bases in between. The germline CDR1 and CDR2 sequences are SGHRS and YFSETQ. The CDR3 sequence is CASSLAVDSYEQYF. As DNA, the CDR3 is TGCGCCAGCAGCTTGGCCGTTGACTCCTACGAGCAGTACTTC.

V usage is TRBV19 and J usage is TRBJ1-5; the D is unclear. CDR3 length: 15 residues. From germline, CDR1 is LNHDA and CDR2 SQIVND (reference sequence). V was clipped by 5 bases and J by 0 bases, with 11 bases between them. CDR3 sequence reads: CASSLGRFSNQPQHF. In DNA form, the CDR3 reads TGTGCCAGTAGTCTCGGACGGTTTAGCAATCAGCCCCAGCATTTT.

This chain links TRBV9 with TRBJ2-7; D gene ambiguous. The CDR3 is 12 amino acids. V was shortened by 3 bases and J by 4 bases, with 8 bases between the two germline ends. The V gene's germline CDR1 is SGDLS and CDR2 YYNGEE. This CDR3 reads CASSGVGYEQYF. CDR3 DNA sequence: TGTGCCAGCAGCGGCGTGGGGTACGAGCAGTACTTC. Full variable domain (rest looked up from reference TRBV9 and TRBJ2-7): DSGVTQTPKHLITATGQRVTLRCSPRSGDLSVYWYQQSLDQGLQFLIQYYNGEERAKGNILERFSAQQFPDLHSELNLSSLELGDSALYFCASSGVGYEQYFGPGTRLTVT.

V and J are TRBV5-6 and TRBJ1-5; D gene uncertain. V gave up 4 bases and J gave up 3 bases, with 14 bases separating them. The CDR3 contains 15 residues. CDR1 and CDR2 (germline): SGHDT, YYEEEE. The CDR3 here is CASSRWQAPNQPQHF. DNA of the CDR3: TGTGCCAGCAGCAGGTGGCAGGCCCCCAATCAGCCCCAGCATTTT.

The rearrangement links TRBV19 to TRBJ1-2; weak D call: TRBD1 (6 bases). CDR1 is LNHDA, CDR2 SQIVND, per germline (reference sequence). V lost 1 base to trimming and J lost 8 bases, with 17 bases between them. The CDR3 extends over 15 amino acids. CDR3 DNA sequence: TGTGCCAGTAGTATAGTGGACAGTCCAGCGGTGGGCTACACCTTC. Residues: CASSIVDSPAVGYTF.

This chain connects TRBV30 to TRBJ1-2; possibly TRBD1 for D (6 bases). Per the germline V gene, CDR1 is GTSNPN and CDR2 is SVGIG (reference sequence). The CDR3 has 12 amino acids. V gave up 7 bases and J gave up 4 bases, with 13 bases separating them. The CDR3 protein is CALAGGVYGYTF. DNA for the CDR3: TGTGCCTTGGCGGGGGGCGTCTATGGCTACACCTTC.

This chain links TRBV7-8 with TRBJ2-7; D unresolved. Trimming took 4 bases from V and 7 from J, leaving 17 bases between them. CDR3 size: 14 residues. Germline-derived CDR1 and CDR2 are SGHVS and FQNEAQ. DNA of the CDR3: TGTGCCAGCAGCTCCGTCCGGGCCCAAGGGGAGCAGTACTTC. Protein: CASSSVRAQGEQYF.

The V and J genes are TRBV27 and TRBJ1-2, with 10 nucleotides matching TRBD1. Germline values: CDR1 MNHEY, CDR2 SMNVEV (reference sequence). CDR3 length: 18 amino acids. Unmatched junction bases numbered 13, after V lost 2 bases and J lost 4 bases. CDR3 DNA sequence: TGTGCCAGCAGTTTACTCCGACAGGGGGCGCATCCTAGCTATGGCTACACCTTC. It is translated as CASSLLRQGAHPSYGYTF.

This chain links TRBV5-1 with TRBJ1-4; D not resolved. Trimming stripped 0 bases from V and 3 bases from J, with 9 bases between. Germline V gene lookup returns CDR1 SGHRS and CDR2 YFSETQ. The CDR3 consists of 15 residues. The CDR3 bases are TGCGCCAGCAGCTTGGGGGTTAGGGCTAATGAAAAACTGTTTTTT. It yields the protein CASSLGVRANEKLFF.

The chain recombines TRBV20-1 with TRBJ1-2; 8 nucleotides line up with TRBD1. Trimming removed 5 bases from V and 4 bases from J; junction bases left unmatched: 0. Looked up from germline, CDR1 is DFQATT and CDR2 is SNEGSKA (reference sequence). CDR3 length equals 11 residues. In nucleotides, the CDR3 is TGCAGTGCTGGGACAGGCTATGGCTACACCTTC. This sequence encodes CSAGTGYGYTF.